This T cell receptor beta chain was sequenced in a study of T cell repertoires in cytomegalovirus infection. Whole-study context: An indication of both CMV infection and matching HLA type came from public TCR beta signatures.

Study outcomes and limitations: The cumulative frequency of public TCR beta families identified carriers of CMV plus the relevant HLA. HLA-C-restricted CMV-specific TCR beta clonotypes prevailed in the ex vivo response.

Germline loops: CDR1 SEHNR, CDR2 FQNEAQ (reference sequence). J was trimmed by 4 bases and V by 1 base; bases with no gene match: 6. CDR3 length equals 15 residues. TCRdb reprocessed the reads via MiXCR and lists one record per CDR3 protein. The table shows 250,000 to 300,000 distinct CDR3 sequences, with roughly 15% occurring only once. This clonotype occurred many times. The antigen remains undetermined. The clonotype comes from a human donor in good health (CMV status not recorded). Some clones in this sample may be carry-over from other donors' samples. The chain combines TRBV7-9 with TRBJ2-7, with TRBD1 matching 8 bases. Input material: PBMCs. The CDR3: CASSLGFWTGYEQYF. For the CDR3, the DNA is TGTGCCAGCAGCTTAGGGTTTTGGACAGGGTACGAGCAGTACTTC.